This T cell receptor beta chain was identified during a study of blood T cell repertoires in COVID-19. In the study overall: COVID-19 samples from acute and convalescent phases originated in the United States, Italy and Spain. PBMCs, B-cell-depleted T cells, or T cells were the source of the cDNA or gDNA that made up the material.

Per the original data handling: Amplification from reference gene primers served as the basis for estimated nucleated cell counts. The method was immunoSEQ multiplex PCR; TCRdb's version includes in-frame clones alone and lacks a portion of them. V and J calls and clone size are those listed in that table; D and trimming were worked out from the DNA. The table includes some 260,000 clones, about three quarters detected once. CDR1 and CDR2 from the germline V gene are LNHDA and SQIVND (reference sequence). V lost 3 bases to trimming and J lost 4 bases; unmatched junction nucleotides: 3. The CDR3 length is 16 residues.

Material: peripheral blood. The chain uses TRBV19 and TRBJ2-4; 13 bases line up with TRBD2. This TCR derives from a woman aged 80 or over with acute or convalescent COVID-19. Written as DNA, the CDR3 is TGTGCCAGTAGTATTGGGACTAGCGGGACTAAAAACATTCAGTACTTC. This codes for CASSIGTSGTKNIQYF.